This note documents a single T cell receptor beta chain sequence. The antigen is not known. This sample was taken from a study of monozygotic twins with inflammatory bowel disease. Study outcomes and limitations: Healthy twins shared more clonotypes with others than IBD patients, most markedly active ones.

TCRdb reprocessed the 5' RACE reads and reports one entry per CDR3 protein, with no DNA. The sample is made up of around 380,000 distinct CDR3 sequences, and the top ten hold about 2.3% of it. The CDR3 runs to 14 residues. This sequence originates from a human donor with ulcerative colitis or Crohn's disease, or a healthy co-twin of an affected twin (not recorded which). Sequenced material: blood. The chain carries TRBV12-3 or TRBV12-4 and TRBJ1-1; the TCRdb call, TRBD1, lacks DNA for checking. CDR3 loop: CASSRETGRTEAFF.